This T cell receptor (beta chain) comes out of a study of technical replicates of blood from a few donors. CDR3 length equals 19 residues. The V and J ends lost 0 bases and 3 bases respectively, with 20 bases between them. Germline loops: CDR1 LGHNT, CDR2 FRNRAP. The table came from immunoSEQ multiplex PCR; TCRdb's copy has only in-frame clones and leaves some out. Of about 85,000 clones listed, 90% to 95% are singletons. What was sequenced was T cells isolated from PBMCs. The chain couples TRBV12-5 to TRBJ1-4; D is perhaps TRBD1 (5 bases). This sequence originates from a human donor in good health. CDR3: CASGLVLTGTEIANEKLFF. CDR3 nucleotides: TGTGCTAGTGGTTTGGTACTTACCGGGACTGAGATAGCTAATGAAAAACTGTTTTTT.